The rows below give T cell receptor beta chains drawn from one sample of a study of CD4 and CD8 cells across lung adenocarcinoma regions. TCRdb redid the calling of the PCR reads with MiXCR, one entry per CDR3 protein. The profile shows roughly 13,000 distinct CDR3 sequences, roughly 60% of them singletons. Input material: CD8+ T cells from the margin of a lung tumor. These receptors all come from a female donor with lung adenocarcinoma. The CD4 and CD8 labels of this study may be unreliable. Both conserved end residues are part of each CDR3. Fields, in order: D gene, J gene, V gene, clone size, CDR3 DNA, CDR3 protein. A D gene is named only where the DNA matches it firmly. Not all rows give a size; the values are once, few, many and, for expanded clones, a class.

. TRBJ2-5 TRBV6-1 . TGTGCCAGCAGTCGGCGACTAGGGGGGGGTGACCCAGAGACCCAGTACTTT CASSRRLGGGDPETQYF
TRBD2 TRBJ2-1 TRBV6-5 . TGTGCCAGCAGTTATTCTACCGGCGGGAGAGGGGCGAATGAGCAGTTCTTC CASSYSTGGRGANEQFF
. TRBJ2-5 TRBV6-1 once TGTGCCAGCAGTGAAAACGAACTTAGGCAGGGCGGAGAGACCCAGTACTTC CASSENELRQGGETQYF
. TRBJ2-1 TRBV12-3/TRBV12-4 . TGTGCCAGCAGTTTAGCGTATCTAGCTGGGGAGCAGTTCTTC CASSLAYLAGEQFF
. TRBJ2-5 TRBV12-3/TRBV12-4 many TGTGCCAGCAGAAACCCCACAGTGCAAGAGACCCAGTACTTC CASRNPTVQETQYF
TRBD1 TRBJ1-2 TRBV27 . TGTGCCAGCAGCCGAGGGGGCGCATATGGCTACACCTTC CASSRGGAYGYTF
. TRBJ2-5 TRBV6-5 . TGTGCCAGCAGTTATGACGCAGACCGCACCCAGTATTTC CASSYDADRTQYF
. TRBJ1-1 TRBV4-1 . TGCGCCAGCAGCCACACCCGTCTGACTGAAGCTTTCTTT CASSHTRLTEAFF
. TRBJ2-6 TRBV6-1 . TGTGCCAGCCGCGCTACGGGGCTGCGAGCCAAAGATATTCAGTATTTC CASRATGLRAKDIQYF
. TRBJ2-3 TRBV23-1 . TGCGCCAGCGGACCCCGGGATCAACCAACGGATACGCAGTATTTT CASGPRDQPTDTQYF
. TRBJ1-6 TRBV7-2 . TGTGCCAGCAGCCCGTCTGGGGATTCACCCCTCCACTTT CASSPSGDSPLHF
TRBD1 TRBJ2-7 TRBV4-1 many TGCGCCAGCAGCCCGGTATGGGACAGCACCTACGAGCAGTACTTC CASSPVWDSTYEQYF
TRBD1 TRBJ2-6 TRBV10-1 . TGCGCCAGCAGTCCCGGGACAGGGATGTCTGGGGCCAACGTGCAGACTTTC CASSPGTGMSGANVQTF
TRBD1 TRBJ2-3 TRBV10-1 . TGCGCCGGCAGGGGGCTGTCTGCCAAAGATATTCAGTATTTC CAGRGLSAKDIQYF
. TRBJ2-3 TRBV10-1 . TGCGCCAGCAGTGGGTCGAGTGTCGGGGATACGCAGTATTTT CASSGSSVGDTQYF
. TRBJ2-5 TRBV10-3 few TGTGCCATCAGTGAGTCGCCCCTAGGGGAAGGGGGAGAGACCCAGTACTTC CAISESPLGEGGETQYF